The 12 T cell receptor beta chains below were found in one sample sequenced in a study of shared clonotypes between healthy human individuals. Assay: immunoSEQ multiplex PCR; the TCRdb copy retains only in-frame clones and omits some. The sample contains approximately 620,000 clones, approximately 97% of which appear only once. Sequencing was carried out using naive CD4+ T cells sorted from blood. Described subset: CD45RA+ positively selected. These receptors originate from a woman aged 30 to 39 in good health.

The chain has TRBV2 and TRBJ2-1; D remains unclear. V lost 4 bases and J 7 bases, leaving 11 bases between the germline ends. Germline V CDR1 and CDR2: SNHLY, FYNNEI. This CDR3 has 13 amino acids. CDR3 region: CASSGTARNEQFF. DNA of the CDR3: TGTGCCAGCAGTGGGACGGCGCGGAATGAGCAGTTCTTC.

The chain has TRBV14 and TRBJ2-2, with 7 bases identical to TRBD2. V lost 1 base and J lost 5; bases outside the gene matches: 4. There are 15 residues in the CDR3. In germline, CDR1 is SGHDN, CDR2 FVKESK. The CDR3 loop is CASSQAGGRTGELFF. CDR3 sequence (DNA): TGTGCCAGCAGCCAAGCGGGAGGCCGGACCGGGGAGCTGTTTTTT. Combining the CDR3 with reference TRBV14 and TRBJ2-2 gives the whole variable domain EAGVTQFPSHSVIEKGQTVTLRCDPISGHDNLYWYRRVMGKEIKFLLHFVKESKQDESGMPNNRFLAERTGGTYSTLKVQPAELEDSGVYFCASSQAGGRTGELFFGEGSRLTVL.

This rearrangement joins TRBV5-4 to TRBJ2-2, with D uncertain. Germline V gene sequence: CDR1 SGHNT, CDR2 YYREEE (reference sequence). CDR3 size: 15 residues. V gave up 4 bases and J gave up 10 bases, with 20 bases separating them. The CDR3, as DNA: TGTGCCAGCAGCCCGACCTCACTAATCCCCGAGGAGCTGTTTTTT. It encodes CASSPTSLIPEELFF.

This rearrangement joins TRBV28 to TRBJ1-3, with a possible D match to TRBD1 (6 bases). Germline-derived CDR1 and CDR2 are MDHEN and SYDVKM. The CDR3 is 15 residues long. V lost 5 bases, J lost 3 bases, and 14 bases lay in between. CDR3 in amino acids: CASSPGVIFGNTIYF. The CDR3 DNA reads TGTGCCAGCAGTCCAGGGGTAATTTTTGGAAACACCATATATTTT.

CDR3 in DNA: TGTGCCACCAGCAGCCCCGGCGGCACCGGGGAGCTGTTTTTT. As protein: CATSSPGGTGELFF. The gene calls are TRBV15 and TRBJ2-2; D remains unclear. The ends were cut back, 3 bases at V and 4 bases at J, with 9 bases in the middle. Germline assignment: CDR1 LNHNV and CDR2 YYDKDF (reference sequence). The CDR3 is 14 amino acids.

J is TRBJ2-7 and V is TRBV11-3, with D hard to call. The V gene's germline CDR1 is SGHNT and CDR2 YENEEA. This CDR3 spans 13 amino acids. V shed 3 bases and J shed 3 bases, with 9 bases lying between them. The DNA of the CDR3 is TGTGCCAGCAGCTTTGGTCCAAACTACGAGCAGTACTTC. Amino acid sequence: CASSFGPNYEQYF.

The CDR3 DNA reads TGCAGTGTTCCGACAGTTTACGAGCAGTACTTC. The encoded protein is CSVPTVYEQYF. The J gene is TRBJ2-7, the V gene TRBV20-1, with D tentatively TRBD1 (5 bases). The CDR3 length is 11 residues. CDR1 and CDR2 from the germline V gene are DFQATT and SNEGSKA (reference sequence). With 7 bases removed from V and 4 bases from J, the gap between germline ends came to 11 bases.

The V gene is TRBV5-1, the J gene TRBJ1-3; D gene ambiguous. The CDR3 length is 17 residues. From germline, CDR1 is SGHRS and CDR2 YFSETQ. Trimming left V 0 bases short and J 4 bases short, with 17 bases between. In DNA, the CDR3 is TGCGCCAGCAGCTTGGGGATCGGGCTGCCGGGCGGAAACACCATATATTTT. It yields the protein CASSLGIGLPGGNTIYF.

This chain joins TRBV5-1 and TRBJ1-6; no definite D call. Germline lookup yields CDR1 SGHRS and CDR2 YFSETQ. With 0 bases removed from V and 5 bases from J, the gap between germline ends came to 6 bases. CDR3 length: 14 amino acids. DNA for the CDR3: TGCGCCAGCAGCTTGGGGCAGCATAATTCACCCCTCCACTTT. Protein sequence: CASSLGQHNSPLHF.

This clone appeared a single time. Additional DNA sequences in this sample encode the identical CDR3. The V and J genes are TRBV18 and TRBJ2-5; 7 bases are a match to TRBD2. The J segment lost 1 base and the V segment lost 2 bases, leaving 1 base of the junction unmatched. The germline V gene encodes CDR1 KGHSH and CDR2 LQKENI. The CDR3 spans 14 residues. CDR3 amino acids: CASSPGTTQETQYF. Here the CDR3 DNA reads TGTGCCAGCTCACCAGGGACTACCCAAGAGACCCAGTACTTC.

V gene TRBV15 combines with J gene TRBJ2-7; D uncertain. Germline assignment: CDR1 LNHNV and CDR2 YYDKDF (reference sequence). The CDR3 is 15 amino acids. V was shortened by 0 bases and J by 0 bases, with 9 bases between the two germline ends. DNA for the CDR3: TGTGCCACCAGCAGAGATCTCTCCGACTCCTACGAGCAGTACTTC. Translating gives CATSRDLSDSYEQYF.

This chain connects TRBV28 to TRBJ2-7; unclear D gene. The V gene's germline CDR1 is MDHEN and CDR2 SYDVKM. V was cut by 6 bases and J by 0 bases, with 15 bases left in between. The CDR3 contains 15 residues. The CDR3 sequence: CASSLRYSYSYEQYF. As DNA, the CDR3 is TGTGCCAGCAGCCTACGTTATAGCTACTCCTACGAGCAGTACTTC.